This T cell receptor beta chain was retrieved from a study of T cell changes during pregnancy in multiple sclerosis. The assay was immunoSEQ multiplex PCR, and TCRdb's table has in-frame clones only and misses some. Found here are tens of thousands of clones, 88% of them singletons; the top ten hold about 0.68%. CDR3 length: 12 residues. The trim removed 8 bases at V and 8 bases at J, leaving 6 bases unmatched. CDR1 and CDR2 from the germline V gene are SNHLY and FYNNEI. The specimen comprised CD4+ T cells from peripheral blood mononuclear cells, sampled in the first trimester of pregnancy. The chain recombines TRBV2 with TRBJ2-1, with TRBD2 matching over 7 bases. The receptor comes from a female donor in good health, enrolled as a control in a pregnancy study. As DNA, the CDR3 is TGTGCCAGCGGGAGGGTATCGGATGAGCAGTTCTTC. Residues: CASGRVSDEQFF.